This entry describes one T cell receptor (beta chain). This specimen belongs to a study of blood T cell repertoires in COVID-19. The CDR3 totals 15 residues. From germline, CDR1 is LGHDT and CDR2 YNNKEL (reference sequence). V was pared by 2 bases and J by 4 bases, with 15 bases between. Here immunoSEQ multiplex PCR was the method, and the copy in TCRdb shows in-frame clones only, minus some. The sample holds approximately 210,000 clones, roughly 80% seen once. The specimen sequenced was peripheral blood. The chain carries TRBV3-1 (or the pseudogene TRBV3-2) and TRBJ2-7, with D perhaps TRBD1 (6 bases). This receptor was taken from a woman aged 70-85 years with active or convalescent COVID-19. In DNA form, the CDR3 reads TGTGCCAGCAGCCAAAGGGCAGGGGATCTGTACGAGCAGTACTTC. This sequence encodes CASSQRAGDLYEQYF.